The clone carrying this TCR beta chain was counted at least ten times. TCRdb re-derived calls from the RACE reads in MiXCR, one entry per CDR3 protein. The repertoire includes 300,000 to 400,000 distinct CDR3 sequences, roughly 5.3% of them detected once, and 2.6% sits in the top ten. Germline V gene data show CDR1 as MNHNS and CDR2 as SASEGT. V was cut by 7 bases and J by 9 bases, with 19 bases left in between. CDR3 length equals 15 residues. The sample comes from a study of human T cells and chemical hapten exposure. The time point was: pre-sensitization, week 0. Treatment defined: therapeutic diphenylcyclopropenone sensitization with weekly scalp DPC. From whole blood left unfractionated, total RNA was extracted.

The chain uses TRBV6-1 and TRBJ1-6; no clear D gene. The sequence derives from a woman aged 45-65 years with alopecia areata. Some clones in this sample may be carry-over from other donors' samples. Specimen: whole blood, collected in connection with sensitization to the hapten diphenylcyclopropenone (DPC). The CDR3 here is CASILDPVRFSPLHF. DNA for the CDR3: TGTGCCAGCATTCTCGACCCTGTCCGATTTTCACCCCTCCACTTT.